This T cell receptor (beta chain) was observed in a study of a mutant IDH1 vaccine in newly diagnosed glioma. Turning to the study itself: Treated patients, about 60% male and approximately 40% female, averaged approximately 40 years of age. Receipt of radiotherapy, temozolomide, or both preceded the study, and most received both. Study-level points and caveats: Pseudoprogression seemingly bore no relation to changes in top peripheral T cell clonotypes.

Noted time point: baseline, week 1 (first vaccination visit). As for treatment: pre-vaccination baseline after standard-of-care therapy. New WHO grade 3 or 4 astrocytomas that were IDH1-mutant and ATRX-lost occurred in the donors. The CDR3 totals 16 residues. CDR1 and CDR2 from the germline V gene are SSHAT and FNYEAQ (reference sequence). Using immunoSEQ multiplex PCR, the repertoire was profiled, and TCRdb retains in-frame clones only, with some absent. The sample records about 70,000 clones, approximately 82% being singletons. Comments on this clone: Its antigen is as yet unknown. The junction differs from germline at one of its ends, possibly a read error.

Sample: peripheral blood mononuclear cells (PBMCs), taken from a glioma patient treated with radiotherapy, temozolomide or both. The receptor's source is a woman aged 18-29 years with glioma. Some clones in this sample may be carry-over from other donors' samples. This rearrangement joins TRBV7-7 to TRBJ1-1; D remains ambiguous. CDR3 bases: TGTGCTAGCAGCTTAAGAGGCCAGACCTCGAACACTGAAGCTTTCTTT. Its protein product is CASSLRGQTSNTEAFF.